These T cell receptor beta chains were read from a single sample in a study of early T cells in non-severe SARS-CoV-2 infection. Each CDR3 protein is one row after TCRdb ran MiXCR on the 5' RACE reads. The table includes more than 55,000 distinct CDR3 sequences, around 4.2% detected once. The sample was whole blood, taken at baseline. The receptor source for this set is an adult who was a healthcare worker with PCR-confirmed SARS-CoV-2 infection or an uninfected control (not recorded which). The donor label of this sample is uncertain. The CDR3 runs from the conserved cysteine through the conserved F or W. The D gene is left open where the match is weak. Some rows have no size entry. The others give once, few or many, or a class for an expanded clone.

J gene	V gene	D gene	clone size	CDR3 DNA	CDR3 protein
TRBJ2-5	TRBV29-1	TRBD2	many	TGCAGCGTTGAAGAGGGACTAGGGCGCCCAAGTGGCTACTTC	CSVEEGLGRPSGYF
TRBJ2-1	TRBV19	-	few	TGTGCCAGTAGTATCCGGCTAGCTGCCTACAATGAGCAGTTCTTC	CASSIRLAAYNEQFF
TRBJ2-6	TRBV13	-	-	TGTGCCAGCAGGGCAGGGGCTGGGGCCAACGTCCTGACTTTC	CASRAGAGANVLTF
TRBJ2-3	TRBV5-1	-	few	TGCGCCAGCAGCGCGGGGAATTGGCTCGCAGATACGCAGTATTTT	CASSAGNWLADTQYF
TRBJ1-2	TRBV7-2	-	many	TGTGCCAGCAGCCAGGTGGTGAGTGGCTACACCTTC	CASSQVVSGYTF
TRBJ2-5	TRBV28	-	-	TGTGCCAGCAGTCCCCCGGAACAGATACAAGAGACCCAGTACTTC	CASSPPEQIQETQYF
TRBJ2-5	TRBV27	TRBD2	few	TGTGCCAGCCAGCGGGGGTACCAAGAGACCCAGTACTTC	CASQRGYQETQYF
TRBJ1-1	TRBV27	-	many	TGTGCCAGCAGTTTATACGCTGACACTGAAGCTTTCTTT	CASSLYADTEAFF
TRBJ2-7	TRBV5-1	-	many	TGTGCCAGCAGTTCGACTGGGGGGTCCTACGAGCAGTACTTC	CASSSTGGSYEQYF
TRBJ1-1	TRBV3-1	TRBD1	-	TGTGCCAGCAGCCAAGAGTACAGGGGGACCAAGAAGAACACTGAAGCTTTCTTT	CASSQEYRGTKKNTEAFF
TRBJ1-5	TRBV7-6	-	many	TGTGCCAGCAGCTTAGCGGCGGGGGATGATGGCAATCAGCCCCAGCATTTT	CASSLAAGDDGNQPQHF
TRBJ1-5	TRBV28	TRBD1	many	TGTGCCAGCAGTGCCAACAGGGGATCGAATCAGCCCCAGCATTTT	CASSANRGSNQPQHF
TRBJ1-5	TRBV10-3	TRBD1	-	TGTGCCATCAGTGGGGGACAGGGAGGCAATCAGCCCCAGCATTTT	CAISGGQGGNQPQHF
TRBJ2-7	TRBV4-2	TRBD1	-	TGTGCCAGCAGCCAGAGACAGGGAGATCACTACGAGCAGTACTTC	CASSQRQGDHYEQYF
TRBJ2-7	TRBV12-5	TRBD2	many	TGTGCTAGTTCAGCGGGGGCCTACTACGAGCAGTACTTC	CASSAGAYYEQYF
TRBJ1-1	TRBV7-6	-	many	TGTGCCAGCAGCAGACGAGGACACCTGAACACTGAAGCTTTCTTT	CASSRRGHLNTEAFF
TRBJ1-6	TRBV10-3	-	many	TGTGCCATCAGTGAGTCGGCGGATTATAATTCACCCCTCCACTTT	CAISESADYNSPLHF
TRBJ1-1	TRBV12-3/TRBV12-4	-	many	TGTGCCAGCAGACCGATCCCTCAACAGGGTGAAGCTTTCTTT	CASRPIPQQGEAFF
TRBJ2-1	TRBV11-3	-	-	TGTGCCAGCGGGGGGCTCGATGAGCAGTTCTTC	CASGGLDEQFF
TRBJ1-5	TRBV10-2	-	many	TGCGCCAGCAGCGGGGCCCATGATCAGCCCCAGCATTTT	CASSGAHDQPQHF
TRBJ2-1	TRBV12-3/TRBV12-4	TRBD2	-	TGTGCCAGCAGTTTTGGCGGGGGGAACCTCTTAGAGCAGTTCTTC	CASSFGGGNLLEQFF
TRBJ1-1	TRBV11-2	TRBD1	many	TGTGCCAGCAGCTACACAGGGGGCCGGAACACTGAAGCTTTCTTT	CASSYTGGRNTEAFF
TRBJ2-4	TRBV28	-	few	TGTGCCAGCAACCCTCGCGGTGGGGGATGGGGCATTCAGTACTTC	CASNPRGGGWGIQYF
TRBJ2-1	TRBV7-2	-	many	TGTGCCAGCAGCCCAAATGCACTATCCTACAATGAGCAGTTCTTC	CASSPNALSYNEQFF
TRBJ1-6	TRBV28	-	many	TGTGCCAGCAGTCATCAACCCACAACCCTCCACTTT	CASSHQPTTLHF
TRBJ2-7	TRBV7-2	TRBD2	few	TGTGCCAGCAGCTTATGGCTAGCGGTCTCCTACGAGCAGTACTTC	CASSLWLAVSYEQYF
TRBJ2-1	TRBV20-1	TRBD1	many	TGCAGTGCTAGACCCGGGACAGGGATAAGTAATGAGCAGTTCTTC	CSARPGTGISNEQFF
TRBJ1-1	TRBV29-1	-	many	TGCAGCGTTGAAGCCGAGAACACTGAAGCTTTCTTT	CSVEAENTEAFF
TRBJ2-7	TRBV10-3	-	-	TGTGCCATCAGTGAGTCCGGACAACCCAACTTCTCCTACGAGCAGTACTTC	CAISESGQPNFSYEQYF
TRBJ1-1	TRBV29-1	-	many	TGCAGCGGCGCAACCACGGAGAACACTGAAGCTTTCTTT	CSGATTENTEAFF
TRBJ2-3	TRBV5-1	TRBD2	-	TGCGCCAGCAGCTCGACTAGCGGGGCCACAGATACGCAGTATTTT	CASSSTSGATDTQYF
TRBJ2-3	TRBV7-9	-	-	TGTGCCAGCAGCGCAAGGGCTGCAGATACGCAGTATTTT	CASSARAADTQYF
TRBJ2-5	TRBV12-3/TRBV12-4	-	many	TGTGCCAGCAGTTTTGACGGCAAGATTCAAGAGACCCAGTACTTC	CASSFDGKIQETQYF
TRBJ2-3	TRBV25-1	TRBD2	few	TGTGCCAGCAGTGTTCCAGCGGGGGGGTCTAGCACAGATACGCAGTATTTT	CASSVPAGGSSTDTQYF
TRBJ2-7	TRBV7-2	-	many	TGTGCCAGCAGCTTCGGGGGTAGCTCCTACGAGCAGTACTTC	CASSFGGSSYEQYF
TRBJ2-7	TRBV7-9	-	few	TGTGCCAGCAGCTTAGTCATGTGGTCCGAGCAGTACTTC	CASSLVMWSEQYF
TRBJ2-7	TRBV7-2	-	many	TGTGCCAGCAGCTCCTCCGGATCCGGGAAGTACGAGCAGTACTTC	CASSSSGSGKYEQYF
TRBJ1-4	TRBV7-8	-	many	TGTGCCAGCAGCTTAGTCAATCAGGGTGAAAAACTGTTTTTT	CASSLVNQGEKLFF
TRBJ1-4	TRBV30	-	-	TGTGCCTGGGGGATCGGGGCAACTAATGAAAAACTGTTTTTT	CAWGIGATNEKLFF
TRBJ2-7	TRBV6-1	-	-	TGTGCCAGCAGTGATCCGGGACGGGGCTACGAGCAGTACTTC	CASSDPGRGYEQYF
TRBJ2-2	TRBV2	-	many	TGTGCCAGCAGTGTGAGAACGGGGACCGGGGAGCTGTTTTTT	CASSVRTGTGELFF
TRBJ1-5	TRBV20-1	TRBD1	many	TGCAGTGCTAGTTCTGGACAGGTTTTTAATCAGCCCCAGCATTTT	CSASSGQVFNQPQHF